A selection of T cell receptor beta chains follows, all from one sample in a study of blood T cell repertoires in COVID-19. Measured with immunoSEQ multiplex PCR; TCRdb has only the in-frame clones, and not every one. The sample shows 90,000 to 100,000 clones, about 89% of them seen only once. Sequenced material: peripheral blood. Receptors originate from a man between 45 and 60 years old with acute or convalescent COVID-19. Both conserved end residues are part of each CDR3. Each record gives: V gene, D gene, J gene, clone size, CDR3 protein, CDR3 DNA. A D gene is named only where the DNA matches it firmly. Only some rows state a clone size, as once, few, many or a class for expanded clones.

V: TRBV27
D: NA
J: TRBJ1-1
size: NA
CDR3: CASSLVTPKNTEAFF
DNA: TGTGCCAGCAGTTTAGTGACACCCAAGAACACTGAAGCTTTCTTT

V: TRBV5-6
D: TRBD2
J: TRBJ2-7
size: NA
CDR3: CASSFSGTRGRGYEQYF
DNA: TGTGCCAGCAGCTTTAGCGGGACAAGGGGGAGGGGCTACGAGCAGTACTTC

V: TRBV27
D: NA
J: TRBJ2-2
size: NA
CDR3: CASSQGLITGELFF
DNA: TGTGCCAGCAGCCAGGGACTTATCACCGGGGAGCTGTTTTTT

V: TRBV2
D: NA
J: TRBJ1-4
size: NA
CDR3: CASTRGGGEKLFF
DNA: TGTGCCAGCACCAGGGGTGGTGGTGAAAAACTGTTTTTT

V: TRBV9
D: NA
J: TRBJ2-5
size: NA
CDR3: CASSEDLSAGQETQYF
DNA: TGTGCCAGCAGCGAAGACTTAAGTGCGGGCCAAGAGACCCAGTACTTC

V: TRBV7-6
D: NA
J: TRBJ1-5
size: NA
CDR3: CASSLESEGPQHF
DNA: TGTGCCAGCAGCTTGGAGTCGGAGGGGCCCCAGCATTTT

V: TRBV4-1
D: NA
J: TRBJ1-3
size: NA
CDR3: CASSQDRTVRAGNTIYF
DNA: TGCGCCAGCAGCCAAGATCGGACAGTCCGGGCTGGAAACACCATATATTTT

V: TRBV12-3/TRBV12-4
D: NA
J: TRBJ1-2
size: once
CDR3: CASSFEVSGYTF
DNA: TGTGCCAGCAGTTTTGAGGTCTCTGGCTACACCTTC

V: TRBV5-6
D: TRBD2
J: TRBJ2-1
size: NA
CDR3: CASAEGRLAVPGYNEQFF
DNA: TGTGCCAGCGCCGAGGGGAGACTAGCGGTTCCCGGCTACAATGAGCAGTTCTTC

V: TRBV20-1
D: NA
J: TRBJ2-7
size: NA
CDR3: CSASSRVGYSYF
DNA: TGCAGTGCTAGTTCCAGGGTAGGGTACTCGTACTTC

V: TRBV6-1
D: TRBD2
J: TRBJ2-7
size: NA
CDR3: CASSERPSGLIYEQYF
DNA: TGTGCCAGCAGTGAGAGGCCTAGCGGGCTCATCTACGAGCAGTACTTC

V: TRBV11-2
D: NA
J: TRBJ2-2
size: NA
CDR3: CASSLEHNTGELFF
DNA: TGTGCCAGCAGCTTAGAACATAACACCGGGGAGCTGTTTTTT

V: TRBV12-3/TRBV12-4
D: TRBD1
J: TRBJ1-2
size: NA
CDR3: CASRPTGLYGYTF
DNA: TGTGCCAGCAGGCCGACAGGGCTCTATGGCTACACCTTC

V: TRBV7-2
D: NA
J: TRBJ2-3
size: once
CDR3: CASSWSGRRGTDTQYF
DNA: TGTGCCAGCAGCTGGTCTGGGAGAAGGGGCACAGATACGCAGTATTTT

V: TRBV7-2
D: NA
J: TRBJ1-2
size: NA
CDR3: CASSLGPLYGYTF
DNA: TGTGCCAGCAGCCTGGGGCCCCTCTATGGCTACACCTTC

V: TRBV4-1
D: TRBD2
J: TRBJ2-3
size: NA
CDR3: CASSRRLAGEADTQYF
DNA: TGCGCCAGCAGCCGCCGACTAGCGGGAGAGGCAGATACGCAGTATTTT

V: TRBV28
D: TRBD1
J: TRBJ1-1
size: NA
CDR3: CAAWDRKSAEAFF
DNA: TGTGCCGCTTGGGACAGAAAGAGCGCTGAAGCTTTCTTT

V: TRBV3-1/TRBV3-2
D: NA
J: TRBJ2-6
size: NA
CDR3: CASSLQGTGANVLTF
DNA: TGTGCCAGCAGCCTTCAGGGAACTGGGGCCAACGTCCTGACTTTC

V: TRBV6-5
D: TRBD1
J: TRBJ1-3
size: NA
CDR3: CASSYEGTGGNTIYF
DNA: TGTGCCAGCAGTTACGAGGGGACAGGAGGAAACACCATATATTTT

V: TRBV5-1
D: TRBD2
J: TRBJ2-1
size: NA
CDR3: CASSLGTSGNEQFF
DNA: TGCGCCAGCAGCTTAGGGACTAGCGGCAATGAGCAGTTCTTC

V: TRBV30
D: NA
J: TRBJ1-3
size: NA
CDR3: CAWTRSNTIYF
DNA: TGTGCCTGGACCAGGTCGAACACCATATATTTT

V: TRBV10-3
D: TRBD2
J: TRBJ2-3
size: NA
CDR3: CATRDSSGRNYF
DNA: TGTGCCACCAGGGATTCTAGCGGGAGGAATTATTTT

V: TRBV5-1
D: TRBD2
J: TRBJ2-7
size: NA
CDR3: CASSPGLAGASYEQYF
DNA: TGCGCCAGCAGCCCGGGACTAGCGGGAGCATCCTACGAGCAGTACTTC

V: TRBV19
D: TRBD2
J: TRBJ2-3
size: NA
CDR3: CASTANSGRGSSGRDTQYF
DNA: TGTGCCAGTACCGCGAATAGCGGGAGGGGATCTTCGGGTAGGGATACGCAGTATTTT

V: TRBV13
D: TRBD2
J: TRBJ2-1
size: medium-sized
CDR3: CASSFLTSGGSYNEQFF
DNA: TGTGCCAGCAGCTTCTTGACTAGCGGGGGCTCCTACAATGAGCAGTTCTTC

V: TRBV6-6
D: NA
J: TRBJ1-3
size: once
CDR3: CASSASTGGIYF
DNA: TGTGCCAGCAGCGCATCTACAGGCGGAATATATTTT

V: TRBV24-1
D: NA
J: TRBJ2-7
size: NA
CDR3: CATSDMTGYEQYF
DNA: TGTGCCACCAGTGATATGACAGGCTACGAGCAGTACTTC

V: TRBV14
D: TRBD2
J: TRBJ2-4
size: once
CDR3: CASSQGGLVNIQYF
DNA: TGTGCCAGCAGCCAAGGGGGACTAGTGAACATTCAGTACTTC

V: TRBV6-5
D: NA
J: TRBJ1-3
size: NA
CDR3: CASSYSQASGNTIYF
DNA: TGTGCCAGCAGTTACAGCCAGGCTTCTGGAAACACCATATATTTT

V: TRBV6-2/TRBV6-3
D: TRBD2
J: TRBJ2-7
size: NA
CDR3: CASSPRRRGAGGPYEQYF
DNA: TGTGCCAGCAGTCCCCGGCGACGAGGGGCGGGAGGACCCTACGAGCAGTACTTC

V: TRBV30
D: NA
J: TRBJ1-2
size: NA
CDR3: CAWSVGSPSYTF
DNA: TGTGCCTGGAGTGTAGGGAGTCCTAGCTACACCTTC

V: TRBV11-1
D: NA
J: TRBJ2-5
size: NA
CDR3: CASSLVATAVETQYF
DNA: TGTGCCAGCAGCTTAGTGGCTACAGCGGTAGAGACCCAGTACTTC

V: TRBV7-9
D: NA
J: TRBJ1-5
size: NA
CDR3: CASSLGLAQENQPQHF
DNA: TGTGCCAGCAGCTTAGGGCTCGCCCAGGAAAATCAGCCCCAGCATTTT

V: TRBV6-6
D: TRBD2
J: TRBJ2-1
size: once
CDR3: CASSYRREGNEQFF
DNA: TGTGCCAGCAGTTATCGGAGGGAGGGGAATGAGCAGTTCTTC

V: TRBV18
D: TRBD1
J: TRBJ2-5
size: NA
CDR3: CASSPQRDREETQYF
DNA: TGTGCCAGCTCACCTCAGAGAGACAGGGAAGAGACCCAGTACTTC

V: TRBV19
D: NA
J: TRBJ2-1
size: NA
CDR3: CASLKLDSAEQFF
DNA: TGTGCCAGTCTGAAACTGGACAGCGCAGAGCAGTTCTTC

V: TRBV5-1
D: NA
J: TRBJ2-1
size: NA
CDR3: CASSLDRQEQFF
DNA: TGCGCCAGCAGCTTGGACCGTCAGGAGCAGTTCTTC

V: TRBV27
D: NA
J: TRBJ2-5
size: few
CDR3: CASSSRFDTETQYF
DNA: TGTGCCAGCAGTTCCAGATTCGACACCGAGACCCAGTACTTC

V: TRBV5-1
D: TRBD2
J: TRBJ2-5
size: few
CDR3: CASSGGRAGETQYF
DNA: TGCGCCAGCTCCGGCGGGAGGGCCGGGGAGACCCAGTACTTC

V: TRBV19
D: TRBD1
J: TRBJ2-7
size: NA
CDR3: CASSSQQGAGHEQYF
DNA: TGTGCCAGTAGTTCGCAACAGGGGGCGGGTCACGAGCAGTACTTC

V: TRBV6-1
D: NA
J: TRBJ2-7
size: NA
CDR3: CASSEVEVLYEQYF
DNA: TGTGCCAGCAGTGAAGTGGAGGTACTCTACGAGCAGTACTTC

V: TRBV6-1
D: NA
J: TRBJ1-5
size: NA
CDR3: CASSDTRGGYSNQPQHF
DNA: TGTGCCAGCAGTGACACCCGAGGGGGTTATAGCAATCAGCCCCAGCATTTT

V: TRBV6-2/TRBV6-3
D: TRBD1
J: TRBJ2-7
size: once
CDR3: CASSFTGTGVSYEQYF
DNA: TGTGCCAGCAGTTTCACCGGGACAGGGGTCTCCTACGAGCAGTACTTC

V: TRBV5-4
D: NA
J: TRBJ1-1
size: NA
CDR3: CASRLDRANTEAFF
DNA: TGTGCCAGCAGGCTGGACAGAGCGAACACTGAAGCTTTCTTT

V: TRBV10-1
D: NA
J: TRBJ2-2
size: few
CDR3: CASSESQGTGELFF
DNA: TGCGCCAGCAGTGAGTCGCAGGGCACCGGGGAGCTGTTTTTT

V: TRBV6-5
D: TRBD2
J: TRBJ2-1
size: once
CDR3: CATRLASSYNEQFF
DNA: TGTGCCACCAGACTAGCGAGCTCCTACAATGAGCAGTTCTTC

V: TRBV5-1
D: TRBD1
J: TRBJ1-2
size: NA
CDR3: CASSFSGGNGYTF
DNA: TGCGCCAGCAGCTTTTCAGGGGGGAATGGCTACACCTTC

V: TRBV19
D: TRBD2
J: TRBJ2-6
size: NA
CDR3: CASSSGRVSGANVLTF
DNA: TGTGCCAGTAGTAGCGGGAGGGTCTCCGGGGCCAACGTCCTGACTTTC